The 27 T cell receptor beta chains below all came from one sample that was sequenced in a study of shared clonotypes between healthy human individuals (dated by TCRdb to about 2020). Library method: the immunoSEQ multiplex PCR assay. Entries here come from immuneACCESS through TCRdb and include only in-frame sequences with V and J called. Some clones fail to appear in such tables; in the studies checked, an unresolved V gene covers under half of the shortfall, and the cause of the remainder is unknown. The sample data list about 2.3 million clones, and 93% of these were observed just once. The ten top clones hold 0.39% of the sample. Input material: naive CD4+ T cells from PBMCs. What the cell subset or site label conveys for this sample: CD45RA+ positively selected. The receptor set was obtained from a man aged 18 to 30 in good health. Some clones in this sample may be carry-over from other donors' samples.

The chain recombines TRBV6-1 with TRBJ2-2, with 8 bases aligning to TRBD2. Per germline, CDR1 MNHNS and CDR2 SASEGT. The CDR3 runs to 15 residues. J lost 3 bases, V lost 6 bases, and 6 bases had no gene match. The CDR3 protein is CASSPPGRDTGELFF. Written as DNA, the CDR3 is TGTGCCAGCAGCCCCCCCGGGAGGGACACCGGGGAGCTGTTTTTT.

This clone was seen once. The chain carries TRBV19 and TRBJ2-7; the D gene is possibly TRBD2 (5 bases). CDR3 length equals 18 residues. Germline CDR1 LNHDA, CDR2 SQIVND (reference sequence). Trimming took off 3 bases at V and 0 bases at J, with 21 bases between the two ends. CDR3 nucleotide sequence: TGTGCCAGTAGTATTCGGGTCGGGTGGTCGGGGATCTCCTACGAGCAGTACTTC. Protein product: CASSIRVGWSGISYEQYF.

Concerning this clone: Other DNA sequences in this specimen translate into the identical CDR3. This chain uses TRBV9 with TRBJ2-5, with 9 bases aligning to TRBD1. The germline V gene has CDR1 SGDLS and CDR2 YYNGEE. Trimming at V came to 0 bases and at J to 4 bases, leaving 4 bases not matched to a gene. This CDR3 has 15 residues. The CDR3 here is CASSVGTGGGETQYF. CDR3 coding DNA: TGTGCCAGCAGCGTAGGAACAGGGGGCGGAGAGACCCAGTACTTC.

The J gene is TRBJ1-2, the V gene TRBV7-2; no clear D gene. Germline loops: CDR1 SGHTA, CDR2 FQGNSA. The CDR3 is made up of 16 amino acids. Trimming cost V 1 base and J 7 bases, with 19 bases left between them. CDR3 nucleotides: TGTGCCAGCAGCTTAGGTCCTGAAAGGGAGGGCGGTGGCTACACCTTC. Protein product: CASSLGPEREGGGYTF.

For this clone: Within the sample, other DNA sequences also encode this same CDR3. The chain has TRBV29-1 and TRBJ2-5; 12 bases map to TRBD2. Per germline, CDR1 SQVTM and CDR2 ANQGSEA. The CDR3 totals 12 residues. The J segment lost 5 bases and the V segment lost 6 bases, leaving 1 base of the junction unmatched. This CDR3 is CSVLAGGETQYF. The CDR3 region has the DNA TGCAGCGTACTAGCGGGAGGCGAGACCCAGTACTTC.

This chain joins TRBV10-3 and TRBJ2-5, with 10 nucleotides matching TRBD1. The CDR3 covers 15 residues. V shed 6 bases and J 2 bases; nucleotides not matched to a gene: 6. The germline V gene encodes CDR1 ENHRY and CDR2 SYGVKD. In nucleotides, the CDR3 is TGTGCCATCAGATCTCCGGGACAGGGGCAAGAGACCCAGTACTTC. It specifies CAIRSPGQGQETQYF.

J is TRBJ1-5 and V is TRBV28; D may be TRBD1 (6 bases). Germline V CDR1 and CDR2: MDHEN, SYDVKM. The CDR3 is made up of 14 amino acids. V was shortened by 7 bases and J by 2 bases, with 12 bases between the two germline ends. This CDR3 is CASNGGLGNQPQHF. CDR3 bases: TGTGCCAGCAACGGGGGCCTGGGCAATCAGCCCCAGCATTTT.

The chain links TRBV19 to TRBJ2-7, with 7 bases aligning to TRBD1. V shed 3 bases, J shed 3 bases, and the junction held 8 bases outside the gene matches. This CDR3 comprises 15 residues. Germline V gives CDR1 LNHDA, CDR2 SQIVND (reference sequence). The CDR3 sequence: CASSILPGQYYEQYF. Here the CDR3 DNA reads TGTGCCAGTAGTATCCTCCCGGGACAGTACTACGAGCAGTACTTC. The whole variable domain, remainder taken from reference TRBV19 and TRBJ2-7, is DGGITQSPKYLFRKEGQNVTLSCEQNLNHDAMYWYRQDPGQGLRLIYYSQIVNDFQKGDIAEGYSVSREKKESFPLTVTSAQKNPTAFYLCASSILPGQYYEQYFGPGTRLTVT.

This chain uses TRBV29-1 with TRBJ2-1; 16 nucleotides match TRBD2. Germline lookup yields CDR1 SQVTM and CDR2 ANQGSEA. J was trimmed by 4 bases and V by 6 bases; bases with no gene match: 9. CDR3 length equals 17 residues. CDR3: CSVLGLAGGIGYNEQFF. For the CDR3, the DNA is TGCAGCGTCCTGGGACTAGCGGGGGGGATTGGGTACAATGAGCAGTTCTTC.

This clone showed up just once. J is TRBJ2-7 and V is TRBV19; D is perhaps TRBD1 (5 bases). Trimming left V 5 bases short and J 3 bases short, with 14 bases between. Germline V gene lookup returns CDR1 LNHDA and CDR2 SQIVND (reference sequence). This CDR3 is built from 14 residues. DNA for the CDR3: TGTGCCAGTAGTTTACAACAGGCGCGCTACGAGCAGTACTTC. Residues: CASSLQQARYEQYF. Combining the CDR3 with reference TRBV19 and TRBJ2-7 gives the whole variable domain DGGITQSPKYLFRKEGQNVTLSCEQNLNHDAMYWYRQDPGQGLRLIYYSQIVNDFQKGDIAEGYSVSREKKESFPLTVTSAQKNPTAFYLCASSLQQARYEQYFGPGTRLTVT.

The V call is TRBV25-1, the J call TRBJ2-5, with a tentative D call TRBD2 (5 bases). Between the trimmed V and J ends, which lost 3 bases and 5 bases, there was a span of 16 bases. The CDR3 contains 15 residues. Germline-derived CDR1 and CDR2 are MGHDK and SYGVNS. The CDR3 bases are TGTGCCAGCAGTGACCTCCGCGGGTCCGGGGAGACCCAGTACTTC. Translation gives CASSDLRGSGETQYF.

The chain carries TRBV28 and TRBJ2-7; TRBD1 might be the D (6 bases). V dropped 4 bases and J dropped 0 bases, with 16 bases sitting between them. The CDR3 totals 16 residues. Germline-derived CDR1 and CDR2 are MDHEN and SYDVKM. The CDR3, as DNA: TGTGCCAGCAGTTACATCCCGGGACAAAGCTCCTACGAGCAGTACTTC. Translating gives CASSYIPGQSSYEQYF. The whole variable domain, remainder taken from reference TRBV28 and TRBJ2-7, is DVKVTQSSRYLVKRTGEKVFLECVQDMDHENMFWYRQDPGLGLRLIYFSYDVKMKEKGDIPEGYSVSREKKERFSLILESASTNQTSMYLCASSYIPGQSSYEQYFGPGTRLTVT.

This rearrangement joins TRBV30 to TRBJ1-2; D might be TRBD1 (5 bases). There are 14 residues in the CDR3. Germline V gene data show CDR1 as GTSNPN and CDR2 as SVGIG (reference sequence). V was shortened by 3 bases and J by 6 bases, with 17 bases between the two germline ends. The chain's CDR3 is CAWRLRGGGNGYTF. As DNA, the CDR3 is TGTGCCTGGAGGCTCCGGGGGGGAGGAAATGGCTACACCTTC.

V is TRBV9 and J is TRBJ2-7; 12 positions agree with TRBD1. Germline V gene data show CDR1 as SGDLS and CDR2 as YYNGEE. The junction had 9 bases not matched to a gene; V was cut back by 3 bases and J by 8 bases. The CDR3 is 15 residues long. CDR3 nucleotides: TGTGCCAGCAGCGCCCAACCGGGACAGGGGGCCCAGCAGTACTTC. This codes for CASSAQPGQGAQQYF.

This clone was recorded a few times. The gene calls are TRBV7-9 and TRBJ2-1; either TRBD1 or TRBD2 may supply D (5 bases each). The CDR3 length is 15 residues. Germline V CDR1 and CDR2: SEHNR, FQNEAQ (reference sequence). V was pared by 6 bases and J by 2 bases, with 14 bases between. DNA of the CDR3: TGTGCCAGCAGTGCCCCCGGGACGCCCTACAATGAGCAGTTCTTC. Its protein product is CASSAPGTPYNEQFF.

CDR3 protein: CASSLRKGDQPQHF. DNA for the CDR3: TGTGCCAGCAGTCTCAGGAAGGGGGATCAGCCCCAGCATTTT. The V and J genes are TRBV6-4 and TRBJ1-5, with a weak D call TRBD1 (6 bases). The CDR3 runs 14 residues. V dropped 5 bases and J dropped 5 bases, with 13 bases sitting between them. The V gene's germline CDR1 is MRHNA and CDR2 SNTAGT.

The V gene is TRBV12-5, the J gene TRBJ2-7; 9 bases match TRBD2. Trimming took 1 base from V and 5 from J; bases not matched to a gene: 6. This CDR3 region has 15 residues. Germline lookup yields CDR1 LGHNT and CDR2 FRNRAP. Here the CDR3 reads CASGLAAGGGDEQYF. In DNA, the CDR3 is TGTGCTAGTGGTTTGGCAGCGGGAGGCGGGGACGAGCAGTACTTC.

The V call is TRBV28, the J call TRBJ2-2; D tentatively fits TRBD1 or TRBD2 (6 bases each). This CDR3 has 14 amino acids. V was cut by 7 bases and J by 4 bases, with 13 bases left in between. Looked up from germline, CDR1 is MDHEN and CDR2 is SYDVKM. CDR3: CASTWGAGTGELFF. For the CDR3, the DNA is TGTGCCAGCACTTGGGGGGCGGGCACCGGGGAGCTGTTTTTT.

The chain has TRBV9 and TRBJ1-5, with a possible D match to TRBD1 (6 bases). The CDR3 length is 15 residues. V was pared by 2 bases and J by 10 bases, with 19 bases between. CDR1 and CDR2 from the germline V gene are SGDLS and YYNGEE. Here the CDR3 DNA reads TGTGCCAGCAGCGTTCGTCGGGGGCCGGCTTTACCCCAGCATTTT. It encodes CASSVRRGPALPQHF.

This rearrangement joins TRBV19 to TRBJ1-5, with D possibly being TRBD1 (6 bases). V lost 4 bases and J 6 bases, leaving 10 bases between the germline ends. The germline V gene encodes CDR1 LNHDA and CDR2 SQIVND (reference sequence). The CDR3 totals 13 residues. CDR3 in amino acids: CASSTRDIQPQHF. The CDR3 DNA is TGTGCCAGTAGTACCCGGGACATTCAGCCCCAGCATTTT. The full variable domain, with the rest looked up from reference TRBV19 and TRBJ1-5, is DGGITQSPKYLFRKEGQNVTLSCEQNLNHDAMYWYRQDPGQGLRLIYYSQIVNDFQKGDIAEGYSVSREKKESFPLTVTSAQKNPTAFYLCASSTRDIQPQHFGDGTRLSIL.

This rearrangement joins TRBV28 to TRBJ2-7; no definite D call. This CDR3 contains 13 residues. Germline CDR1 is MDHEN and CDR2 is SYDVKM. Trimming took 6 bases from V and 2 from J, leaving 11 bases between them. The CDR3 DNA reads as TGTGCCAGCAGCCGGCCGTATACCTACGAGCAGTACTTC. This gives the protein CASSRPYTYEQYF.

The V and J genes are TRBV7-2 and TRBJ2-2, with 13 bases fitting TRBD2. Germline V gives CDR1 SGHTA, CDR2 FQGNSA. V gave up 0 bases and J gave up 4 bases; unmatched junction bases: 8. The CDR3 consists of 19 residues. In nucleotides, the CDR3 is TGTGCCAGCAGCTTAGCCCCGGGACTAGCGGGGTCGGCCACCGGGGAGCTGTTTTTT. It is translated as CASSLAPGLAGSATGELFF.

This clone was observed a single time. Other DNA sequences in this sample translate to the same CDR3. The chain has TRBV5-1 and TRBJ2-1; the match to TRBD2 covers 7 bases. The V segment lost 0 bases and the J segment 3 bases; nucleotides outside the gene matches: 3. The CDR3 sequence is 15 residues long. The germline gives CDR1 SGHRS, CDR2 YFSETQ. This chain's CDR3 is CASSLEAGVYNEQFF. The CDR3 nucleotides are TGCGCCAGCAGCTTGGAGGCGGGAGTCTACAATGAGCAGTTCTTC.

The rearrangement links TRBV19 to TRBJ2-7; 9 positions match TRBD2. Looked up from germline, CDR1 is LNHDA and CDR2 is SQIVND (reference sequence). This CDR3 spans 16 amino acids. V lost 1 base to trimming and J lost 3 bases; unmatched junction nucleotides: 7. CDR3 amino acids: CASSIGGGRASYEQYF. The CDR3 nucleotides read TGTGCCAGTAGTATAGGAGGCGGGAGGGCGAGCTACGAGCAGTACTTC.

J is TRBJ2-1 and V is TRBV5-4, with no clear D. CDR1 and CDR2 (germline): SGHNT, YYREEE (reference sequence). The ends were cut back, 2 bases at V and 7 bases at J, with 16 bases in the middle. The CDR3 consists of 15 residues. The CDR3 is CASSFGLVGKNEQFF. CDR3 bases: TGTGCCAGCAGCTTCGGGCTAGTGGGTAAAAATGAGCAGTTCTTC.

The J gene is TRBJ1-2, the V gene TRBV30; 7 nucleotides align to TRBD1. Germline lookup yields CDR1 GTSNPN and CDR2 SVGIG (reference sequence). The CDR3 totals 15 residues. Trimming cost V 1 base and J 5 bases; bases outside gene matches: 10. CDR3 in DNA: TGTGCCTGGAGTGCAGCCTGGGACAGTCCTTATGGCTACACCTTC. Translated, it gives CAWSAAWDSPYGYTF.

The rearrangement uses TRBV28 and TRBJ2-7; TRBD2 is a possible D gene (6 bases). The germline V gene encodes CDR1 MDHEN and CDR2 SYDVKM. V dropped 6 bases and J dropped 0 bases, with 21 bases sitting between them. The CDR3 is 17 residues long. The CDR3 coding sequence is TGTGCCAGCAGCTCACCTCCCGGGACTGCTAGCTCCTACGAGCAGTACTTC. The encoded protein is CASSSPPGTASSYEQYF.